Each of the 16 T cell receptor beta chains below was sequenced from the same sample in a study of blood T cell repertoires in COVID-19 (dated by TCRdb to the early 2020s). Libraries were constructed by the immunoSEQ multiplex PCR assay. As stored in TCRdb, this immuneACCESS dataset retains in-frame rearrangements with V and J assigned. A fraction of the clones does not appear; measured against another copy, unresolved V genes explain less than half of the discrepancy, and the remainder lacks a known reason. In this sample the table shows under 250,000 clones, about 82% of which occur a single time. The ten biggest clones cover approximately 6% of the sample. Sequenced material: peripheral blood. The origin of the receptors is a woman of 80 years or more with COVID-19, enrolled during active disease.

V is TRBV14 and J is TRBJ2-3; D perhaps matches TRBD1 (5 bases). V gave up 4 bases and J gave up 0 bases, with 11 bases separating them. Per germline, CDR1 SGHDN and CDR2 FVKESK. The CDR3 spans 15 residues. The CDR3 sequence is CASSLRGSSTDTQYF. Written as DNA, the CDR3 is TGTGCCAGCAGCCTTAGGGGATCTAGCACAGATACGCAGTATTTT.

This clone appeared a few times. This chain joins TRBV6-7 and TRBJ1-5, with D possibly matching TRBD1 (6 bases). TRBV6-7 is flagged as an ORF with uncertain function. CDR3 length: 15 amino acids. V shed 2 bases and J shed 0 bases, with 8 bases lying between them. The DNA for the CDR3 is TGTGCCAGCAGTTACCGGGGACATAGCAATCAGCCCCAGCATTTT. It translates to CASSYRGHSNQPQHF.

The chain employs TRBV3-1 (or the pseudogene TRBV3-2) and TRBJ2-3; 14 bases agree with TRBD2. With V trimmed by 1 base and J by 3 bases, 9 bases remained unmatched. The germline V gene has CDR1 LGHDT and CDR2 YNNKEL (reference sequence). This CDR3 has 19 amino acids. Here the CDR3 reads CASSQVMTSGGARTDTQYF. CDR3 nucleotide sequence: TGTGCCAGCAGCCAAGTCATGACTAGCGGGGGGGCTAGGACAGATACGCAGTATTTT.

The V and J genes are TRBV27 and TRBJ1-4; 11 nucleotides line up with TRBD1. CDR1 is MNHEY, CDR2 SMNVEV, per germline (reference sequence). The CDR3 is 15 residues long. Trimming removed 4 bases from V and 11 bases from J; junction bases left unmatched: 9. The CDR3 DNA follows: TGTGCCAGCAGTTCAACCGGGACAGGGGGGGGGAAACTGTTTTTT. Translated, it gives CASSSTGTGGGKLFF.

This clone has just a few counts. The genes are TRBV29-1 and TRBJ1-2, with TRBD1 matching 10 bases. Looked up from germline, CDR1 is SQVTM and CDR2 is ANQGSEA. V lost 1 base, J lost 5 bases, and 4 bases stayed unmatched. CDR3 length: 14 amino acids. CDR3 bases: TGCAGCGTTGAAGGGACAGGGGGACGGTATGGCTACACCTTC. Protein sequence: CSVEGTGGRYGYTF.

The chain uses TRBV11-2 and TRBJ1-1, with D possibly matching TRBD1 (5 bases). Germline V lookup: CDR1 SGHAT, CDR2 FQNNGV. V was cut by 3 bases and J by 5 bases, with 10 bases left in between. There are 13 residues in the CDR3. The DNA of the CDR3 is TGTGCCAGCAGCTTTCGGGGGGTAACTGAAGCTTTCTTT. It specifies CASSFRGVTEAFF. The full variable domain, in which reference TRBV11-2 and TRBJ1-1 provide the parts outside the CDR3, is EAGVAQSPRYKIIEKRQSVAFWCNPISGHATLYWYQQILGQGPKLLIQFQNNGVVDDSQLPKDRFSAERLKGVDSTLKIQPAKLEDSAVYLCASSFRGVTEAFFGQGTRLTVV.

The V and J genes are TRBV12-3 or TRBV12-4 and TRBJ1-2, with D possibly being TRBD1 (5 bases). This CDR3 has 13 amino acids. V lost 3 bases to trimming and J lost 7 bases, with 12 bases between them. CDR3 nucleotides: TGTGCCAGCAGTTTGGGCAGGGCAGGTGGCTACACCTTC. Translation gives CASSLGRAGGYTF.

The chain has TRBV28 and TRBJ1-1; weak D call: TRBD1 (6 bases). This CDR3 comprises 15 residues. Germline loops: CDR1 MDHEN, CDR2 SYDVKM. Trimming took off 6 bases at V and 1 base at J, with 15 bases between the two ends. In nucleotides, the CDR3 is TGTGCCAGCAGCCGAACTACAGGGAGGAACACTGAAGCTTTCTTT. This sequence encodes CASSRTTGRNTEAFF.

About this clone itself: Other DNA sequences in this sample translate to the same CDR3. The V and J genes are TRBV7-2 and TRBJ2-3, with D perhaps matching TRBD2 (5 bases). Trimming removed 0 bases at V and 1 base at J, with 8 bases between. The CDR3 consists of 15 residues. Germline V gives CDR1 SGHTA, CDR2 FQGNSA. The CDR3 protein is CASSLAAGGTDTQYF. DNA for the CDR3: TGTGCCAGCAGCTTAGCCGCGGGCGGCACAGATACGCAGTATTTT.

The CDR3 spells CASSLVSGTGGFADTQYF. CDR3 bases: TGTGCCAGCAGCTTGGTCTCTGGGACAGGGGGATTTGCAGATACGCAGTATTTT. The chain employs TRBV5-8 and TRBJ2-3; 11 positions match TRBD1. The germline gives CDR1 SGHTS, CDR2 YDEGEE. With V trimmed by 0 bases and J by 4 bases, 10 bases remained unmatched. CDR3 size: 18 residues.

The chain is built from TRBV7-2 and TRBJ2-5; 7 bases align to TRBD1. The CDR3 spans 16 residues. Germline-derived CDR1 and CDR2 are SGHTA and FQGNSA. With 1 base clipped from V and 2 bases from J, the junction kept 7 bases outside the gene matches. DNA of the CDR3: TGTGCCAGCAGCTTAGGACAGGGAAAAGCACAAGAGACCCAGTACTTC. Translation gives CASSLGQGKAQETQYF.

This clone was found a few times. The genes are TRBV10-2 and TRBJ2-5, with 7 bases aligning to TRBD2. The germline CDR1 and CDR2 sequences are WSHSY and SAAADI. V was pared by 0 bases and J by 9 bases, with 10 bases of the junction left unmatched. There are 15 residues in the CDR3. The CDR3 reads CASSESGTSGRAQYF. In DNA, the CDR3 is TGCGCCAGCAGTGAGTCCGGGACTTCTGGGAGGGCCCAGTACTTC.

V usage is TRBV6-6 and J usage is TRBJ1-1, with D maybe TRBD1 (5 bases). Germline loops: CDR1 MNHNY, CDR2 SVGAGI (reference sequence). The CDR3 sequence is 15 residues long. Deletions cut 2 bases from V and 1 base from J, with 11 bases between. CDR3 coding DNA: TGTGCCAGCAGTTACCCGGGGGGGAGGAACACTGAAGCTTTCTTT. It codes for CASSYPGGRNTEAFF.

The V call is TRBV3-1 (or the pseudogene TRBV3-2), the J call TRBJ1-3, with D unclear. Per germline, CDR1 LGHDT and CDR2 YNNKEL (reference sequence). V lost 4 bases to trimming and J lost 1 base, with 17 bases between them. The CDR3 consists of 17 residues. The CDR3 reads CASSPNPRAGSGNTIYF. Here the CDR3 DNA reads TGTGCCAGCAGCCCCAACCCGCGGGCGGGGTCTGGAAACACCATATATTTT.

The CDR3 DNA reads TGTGCCAGCAGCTTGGAAGCGTATAGCAATCAGCCCCAGCATTTT. Protein sequence: CASSLEAYSNQPQHF. The rearrangement joins TRBV5-6 to TRBJ1-5; no clear D. This CDR3 has 15 residues. V was pared by 0 bases and J by 0 bases, with 7 bases between. Germline loops: CDR1 SGHDT, CDR2 YYEEEE.

This chain uses TRBV7-9 with TRBJ1-4; 7 bases are shared with TRBD1. The CDR3 length is 15 residues. Losses at the gene ends were 5 bases for V and 4 bases for J; bases not matched to a gene: 7. CDR1 is SEHNR and CDR2 is FQNEAQ in the germline V gene (reference sequence). DNA for the CDR3: TGTGCCAGCAGCCAACAGACAGGGAATAATGAAAAACTGTTTTTT. As protein: CASSQQTGNNEKLFF.